One T cell receptor beta chain is described in this entry. Some clones are missing from TCRdb's copy, which holds only in-frame ones; the method was immunoSEQ multiplex PCR. This sample has over 200,000 clones, with around four fifths found just once. Germline CDR1 and CDR2: MNHEY and SMNVEV (reference sequence). CDR3 length equals 14 residues. J lost 2 bases, V lost 8 bases, and 9 bases had no gene match. The data derive from a study of blood T cell repertoires in COVID-19. Study overall: COVID-19 samples from acute and convalescent phases originated in the United States, Italy and Spain.

V is TRBV27 and J is TRBJ2-7, with 7 bases fitting TRBD1. This TCR came from a woman aged 40-49 years with active or convalescent COVID-19. Sequences were obtained from peripheral blood. CDR3 region: CASSPGTVTYEQYF. DNA of the CDR3: TGTGCCAGCTCCCCCGGGACAGTAACCTACGAGCAGTACTTC.